There are many counts of the clone carrying this TCR beta chain. The data are from a study of HIV-infected patients and healthy controls. The V gene's germline CDR1 is MNHEY and CDR2 SVGAGI. The length of the CDR3 is 15 residues. Germline trimming cut 4 bases from V and 6 bases from J; bases unmatched to any gene: 10. In TCRdb, the 5' RACE reads were re-called with MiXCR into one record per CDR3 protein. The table has more than 60,000 distinct CDR3 sequences, 15% to 20% seen once. The clonotype originates from a human donor in good health. The chain recombines TRBV6-5 with TRBJ2-5; 8 bases are shared with TRBD1. The specimen was CD4+ T cells from blood. DNA of the CDR3: TGTGCCAGCAGTTCGCGGTATGGGACAGGTCAGACCCAGTACTTC. Protein product: CASSSRYGTGQTQYF.